This TCR beta chain was documented in a study of Graves' ophthalmopathy and Graves' hyperthyroidism. As the template, RNA transcripts were used to amplify TCR beta CDR3 regions. First-round RT-PCR relied on HTBI primers, and a second-round multiplex PCR came next. TCRdb re-called the multiplex PCR reads through MiXCR, storing one row per CDR3 protein. The data show hundreds of thousands of distinct CDR3 sequences, with 40% seen just once and around 40% held by the top ten. Trimming took 2 bases from V and 0 from J, leaving 7 bases between them. Germline values: CDR1 SGHTA, CDR2 FQGNSA. The CDR3 is made up of 15 amino acids. This clonotype appeared many times.

The receptor's source is an adult man with Graves' ophthalmopathy. Sequencing was carried out using peripheral blood. The chain recombines TRBV7-2 with TRBJ1-4, with D uncertain. This chain's CDR3 is CASSLRRSTNEKLFF. CDR3 nucleotide sequence: TGTGCCAGCAGCTTACGCAGGTCAACTAATGAAAAACTGTTTTTT.